Ten or more counts support the clone carrying this T cell receptor (beta chain). As yet, its antigen is unknown. The data belong to a study of blood T cells in healthy people across ages. Findings and limits, study-wide: Leaving the PBMCs unsorted stopped any conclusive comparison of naive versus antigen-experienced cells. Measured against age, TCR beta diversity per million T cells decreased in a roughly linear manner.

Alongside a J-beta primer mix, a sample-barcoded 5' primer served in a second PCR lasting roughly 7 to 11 cycles. A 12-random-nucleotide template-switch adaptor tagged each cDNA molecule. TCRdb re-called the 5' RACE reads with MiXCR, one entry per CDR3 protein. The data show 540,000 or so distinct CDR3 sequences, 47% seen once. V shed 7 bases and J shed 6 bases, with 13 bases lying between them. Germline V gene data show CDR1 as ENHRY and CDR2 as SYGVKD. This CDR3 contains 13 residues. The chain recombines TRBV10-3 with TRBJ1-5, with TRBD1 as a possible D gene (5 bases). Sequences were obtained from blood. This clonotype was obtained from a man aged 80 or over in good health. The DNA of the CDR3 is TGTGCCATCAACCAGGGAGATGGTCAGCCCCAGCATTTT. Translating it yields CAINQGDGQPQHF.